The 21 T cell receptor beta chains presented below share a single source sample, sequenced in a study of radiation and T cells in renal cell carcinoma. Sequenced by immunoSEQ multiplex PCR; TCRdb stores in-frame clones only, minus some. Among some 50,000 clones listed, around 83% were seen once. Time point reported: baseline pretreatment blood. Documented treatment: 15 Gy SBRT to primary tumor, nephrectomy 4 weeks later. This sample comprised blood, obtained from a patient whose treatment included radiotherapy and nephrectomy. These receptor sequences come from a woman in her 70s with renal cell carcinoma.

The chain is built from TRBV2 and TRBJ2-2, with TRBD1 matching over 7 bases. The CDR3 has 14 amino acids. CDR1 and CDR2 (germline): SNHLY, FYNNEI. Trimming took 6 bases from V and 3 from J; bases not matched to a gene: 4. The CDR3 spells CASRTGTDTGELFF. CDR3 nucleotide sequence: TGTGCCAGCAGGACAGGGACGGACACCGGGGAGCTGTTTTTT.

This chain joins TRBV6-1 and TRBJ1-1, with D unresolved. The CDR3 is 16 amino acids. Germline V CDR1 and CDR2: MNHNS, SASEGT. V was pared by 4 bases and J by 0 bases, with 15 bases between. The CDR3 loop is CASSGREPFLNTEAFF. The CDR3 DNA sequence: TGTGCCAGCAGTGGTAGGGAGCCCTTCCTGAACACTGAAGCTTTCTTT.

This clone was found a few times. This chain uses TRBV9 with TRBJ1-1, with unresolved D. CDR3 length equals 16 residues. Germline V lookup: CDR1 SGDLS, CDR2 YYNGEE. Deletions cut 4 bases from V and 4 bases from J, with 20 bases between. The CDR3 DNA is TGTGCCAGCAGCCCCCCCTCCGTCTGGTTAGTCACTGAAGCTTTCTTT. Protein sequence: CASSPPSVWLVTEAFF.

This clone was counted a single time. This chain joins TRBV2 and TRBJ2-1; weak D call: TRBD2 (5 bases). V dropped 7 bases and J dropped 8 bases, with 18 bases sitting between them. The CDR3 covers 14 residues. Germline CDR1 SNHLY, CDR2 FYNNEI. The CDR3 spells CASNLADLGDEQFF. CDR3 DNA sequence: TGTGCCAGCAACCTAGCAGACCTAGGCGATGAGCAGTTCTTC.

CDR3 loop: CSGSGDSYNEQFF. For the CDR3, the DNA is TGCAGCGGCAGCGGTGACTCCTACAATGAGCAGTTCTTC. The gene calls are TRBV29-1 and TRBJ2-1; a possible D gene is TRBD2 (5 bases). Germline V gene sequence: CDR1 SQVTM, CDR2 ANQGSEA. V shed 7 bases and J shed 0 bases, with 10 bases lying between them. The CDR3 loop spans 13 amino acids.

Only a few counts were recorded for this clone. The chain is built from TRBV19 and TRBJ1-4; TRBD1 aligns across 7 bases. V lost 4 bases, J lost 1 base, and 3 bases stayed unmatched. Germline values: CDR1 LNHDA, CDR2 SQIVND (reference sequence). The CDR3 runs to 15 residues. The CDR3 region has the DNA TGTGCCAGTAGTACAAGACAGGGAACTAATGAAAAACTGTTTTTT. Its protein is CASSTRQGTNEKLFF.

CDR3 nucleotides: TGTGCCAGCAGCCAGGGCGCTTTGGGGGGGTACCAAGAGACCCAGTACTTC. It translates to CASSQGALGGYQETQYF. The chain employs TRBV7-7 and TRBJ2-5, with 7 bases aligning to TRBD2. V shed 5 bases and J 0 bases; nucleotides not matched to a gene: 12. This CDR3 comprises 17 residues. Germline CDR1 SSHAT, CDR2 FNYEAQ (reference sequence).

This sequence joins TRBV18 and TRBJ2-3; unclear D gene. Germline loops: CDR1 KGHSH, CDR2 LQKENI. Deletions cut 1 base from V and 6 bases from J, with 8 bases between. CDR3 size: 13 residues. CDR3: CASSPRGTDTQYF. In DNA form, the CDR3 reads TGTGCCAGCTCACCACGAGGTACCGATACGCAGTATTTT.

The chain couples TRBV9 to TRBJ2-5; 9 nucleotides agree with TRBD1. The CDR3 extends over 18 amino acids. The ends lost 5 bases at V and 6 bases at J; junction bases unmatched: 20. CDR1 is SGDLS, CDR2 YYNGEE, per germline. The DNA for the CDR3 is TGTGCCAGCAGTGATACTAAAGATGTGGGACAGGGTCTCCAGACCCAGTACTTC. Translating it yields CASSDTKDVGQGLQTQYF.

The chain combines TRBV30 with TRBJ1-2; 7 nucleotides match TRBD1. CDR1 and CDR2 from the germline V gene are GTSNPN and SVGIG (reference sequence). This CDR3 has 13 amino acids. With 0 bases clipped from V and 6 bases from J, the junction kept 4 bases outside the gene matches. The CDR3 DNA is TGTGCCTGGAGTGTAAGGGGGCGCGATGGCTACACCTTC. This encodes CAWSVRGRDGYTF.

The CDR3 nucleotides are TGCGCCAGCAGCCCATGGACAAGGGGGGAACAGTTCTTC. This encodes CASSPWTRGEQFF. V is TRBV5-1 and J is TRBJ2-1; either TRBD1 or TRBD2 may fit D (6 bases each). CDR3 length: 13 residues. CDR1 is SGHRS, CDR2 YFSETQ, per germline. V was trimmed by 4 bases and J by 13 bases, leaving 18 bases between them. The variable domain in full, with the rest retrieved from reference TRBV5-1 and TRBJ2-1, is KAGVTQTPRYLIKTRGQQVTLSCSPISGHRSVSWYQQTPGQGLQFLFEYFSETQRNKGNFPGRFSGRQFSNSRSEMNVSTLELGDSALYLCASSPWTRGEQFFGPGTRLTVL.

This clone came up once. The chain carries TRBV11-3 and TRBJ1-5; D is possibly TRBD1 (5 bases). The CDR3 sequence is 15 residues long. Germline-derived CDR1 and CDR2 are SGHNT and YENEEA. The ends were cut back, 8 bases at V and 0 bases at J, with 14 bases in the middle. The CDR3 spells CASGAGNYSNQPQHF. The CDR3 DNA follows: TGTGCCAGCGGGGCGGGGAATTATAGCAATCAGCCCCAGCATTTT.

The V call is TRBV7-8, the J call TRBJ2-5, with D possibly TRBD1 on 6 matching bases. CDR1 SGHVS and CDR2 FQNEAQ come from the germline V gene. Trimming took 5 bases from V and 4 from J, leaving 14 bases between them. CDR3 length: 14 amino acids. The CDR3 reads CASSIETGRETQYF. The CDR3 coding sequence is TGTGCCAGCAGCATAGAAACAGGGCGAGAGACCCAGTACTTC.

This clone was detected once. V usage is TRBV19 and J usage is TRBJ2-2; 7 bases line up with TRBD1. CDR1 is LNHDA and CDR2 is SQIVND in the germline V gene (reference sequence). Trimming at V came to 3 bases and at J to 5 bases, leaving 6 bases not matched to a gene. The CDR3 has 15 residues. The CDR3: CASSMTGINTGELFF. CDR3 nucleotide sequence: TGTGCCAGTAGTATGACAGGGATTAATACCGGGGAGCTGTTTTTT.

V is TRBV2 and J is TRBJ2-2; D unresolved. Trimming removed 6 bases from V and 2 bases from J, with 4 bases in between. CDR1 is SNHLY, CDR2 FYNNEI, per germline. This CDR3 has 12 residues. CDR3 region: CASRFNTGELFF. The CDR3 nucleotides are TGTGCCAGCAGGTTTAACACCGGGGAGCTGTTTTTT.

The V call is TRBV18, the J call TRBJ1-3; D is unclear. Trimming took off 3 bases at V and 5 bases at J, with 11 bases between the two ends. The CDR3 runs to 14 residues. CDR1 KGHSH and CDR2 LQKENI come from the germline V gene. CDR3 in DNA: TGTGCCAGCTCACCTCCATCTGTGCGAAACACCATATATTTT. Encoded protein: CASSPPSVRNTIYF. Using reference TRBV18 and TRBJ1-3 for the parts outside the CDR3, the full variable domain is NAGVMQNPRHLVRRRGQEARLRCSPMKGHSHVYWYRQLPEEGLKFMVYLQKENIIDESGMPKERFSAEFPKEGPSILRIQQVVRGDSAAYFCASSPPSVRNTIYFGEGSWLTVV.

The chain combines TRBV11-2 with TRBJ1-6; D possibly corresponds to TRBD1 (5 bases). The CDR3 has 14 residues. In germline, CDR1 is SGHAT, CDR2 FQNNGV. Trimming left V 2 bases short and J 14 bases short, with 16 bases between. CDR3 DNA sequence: TGTGCCAGCAGCTTATCGGCCAGGGATCCCACCCTCCACTTT. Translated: CASSLSARDPTLHF.

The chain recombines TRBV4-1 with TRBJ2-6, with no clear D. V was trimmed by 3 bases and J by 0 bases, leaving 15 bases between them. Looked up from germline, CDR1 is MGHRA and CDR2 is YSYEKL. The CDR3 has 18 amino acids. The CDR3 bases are TGCGCCAGCAGCCACACCTCGGGTCGACACTCTGGGGCCAACGTCCTGACTTTC. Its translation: CASSHTSGRHSGANVLTF.

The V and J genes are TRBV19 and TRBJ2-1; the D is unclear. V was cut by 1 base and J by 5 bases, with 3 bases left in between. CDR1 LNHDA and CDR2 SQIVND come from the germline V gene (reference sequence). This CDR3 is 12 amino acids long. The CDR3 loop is CASSIGNNEQFF. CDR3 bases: TGTGCCAGTAGTATAGGTAACAATGAGCAGTTCTTC.

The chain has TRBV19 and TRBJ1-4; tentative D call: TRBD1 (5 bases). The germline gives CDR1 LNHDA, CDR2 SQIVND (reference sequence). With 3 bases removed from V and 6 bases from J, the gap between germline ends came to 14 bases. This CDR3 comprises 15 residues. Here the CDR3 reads CASSITGARDEKLFF. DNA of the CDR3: TGTGCCAGTAGTATTACCGGGGCGCGGGATGAAAAACTGTTTTTT.

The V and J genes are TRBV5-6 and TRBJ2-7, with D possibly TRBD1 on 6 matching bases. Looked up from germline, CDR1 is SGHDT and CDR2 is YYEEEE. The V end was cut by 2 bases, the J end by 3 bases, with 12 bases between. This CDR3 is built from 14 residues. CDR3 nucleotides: TGTGCCAGCAGCTTTGCAGGGGCCAGCTACGAGCAGTACTTC. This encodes CASSFAGASYEQYF.